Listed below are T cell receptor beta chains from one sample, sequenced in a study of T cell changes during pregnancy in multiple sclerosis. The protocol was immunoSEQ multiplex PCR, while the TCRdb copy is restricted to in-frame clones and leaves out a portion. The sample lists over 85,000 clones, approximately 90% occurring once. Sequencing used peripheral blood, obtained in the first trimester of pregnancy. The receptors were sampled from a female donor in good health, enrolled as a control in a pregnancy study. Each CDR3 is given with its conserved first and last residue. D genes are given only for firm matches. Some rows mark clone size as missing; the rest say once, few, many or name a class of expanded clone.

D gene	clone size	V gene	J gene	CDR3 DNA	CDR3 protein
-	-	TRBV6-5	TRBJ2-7	TGTGCCAGCAGTTACTCAGGTGGGGCTAGCTCCTACGAGCAGTACTTC	CASSYSGGASSYEQYF
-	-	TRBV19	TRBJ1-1	TGTGCCAGTAGTATGCCCGGGTTGAGGACTGAAGCTTTCTTT	CASSMPGLRTEAFF
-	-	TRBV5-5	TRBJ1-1	TGTGCCAGCAGCTCCTACACTGAAGCTTTCTTT	CASSSYTEAFF
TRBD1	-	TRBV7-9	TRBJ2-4	TGTGCCAGCGGTCGTTATAGGACAGGAGAAAACATTCAGTACTTC	CASGRYRTGENIQYF
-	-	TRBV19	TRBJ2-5	TGTGCCAGTGGCGCGGGACTTCAAGAGACCCAGTACTTC	CASGAGLQETQYF
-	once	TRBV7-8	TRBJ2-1	TGTGCCAGCAGCTTGGGACTCGTAGGCAATGAGCAGTTCTTC	CASSLGLVGNEQFF
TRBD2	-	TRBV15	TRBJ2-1	TGTGCCACCAGCAGAGAGGGGGGGGGACCCTACAATGAGCAGTTCTTC	CATSREGGGPYNEQFF
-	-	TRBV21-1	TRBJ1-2	TGTGCCAGCGCTAAAGGAAAGGGGACAGGGGAACTTACTCCTAACTATGGCTACACCTTC	CASAKGKGTGELTPNYGYTF
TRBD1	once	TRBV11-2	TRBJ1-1	TGTGCCAGCAGGAAAACATTAGGACAGGGGAACACTGAAGCTTTCTTT	CASRKTLGQGNTEAFF
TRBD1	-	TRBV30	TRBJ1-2	TGTGCCTGGAGTGTCCTGGGACAGGGGGACTATGGCTACACCTTC	CAWSVLGQGDYGYTF
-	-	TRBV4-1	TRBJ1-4	TGCGCCAGCAGCCAAGGCAGGGGCGGGTATGCAACTAATGAAAAACTGTTTTTT	CASSQGRGGYATNEKLFF
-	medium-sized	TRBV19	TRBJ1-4	TGTGCCAGTAGTCCCCCCCGGTATAATGAAAAACTGTTTTTT	CASSPPRYNEKLFF
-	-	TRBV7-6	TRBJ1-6	TGTGCCAGCAGCCTAGTGGCTGCAACACACAATAATTCACCCCTCCACTTT	CASSLVAATHNNSPLHF
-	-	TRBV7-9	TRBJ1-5	TGTGCCAGCGGCCCGGGAGGGGGTACCAATCAGCCCCAGCATTTT	CASGPGGGTNQPQHF
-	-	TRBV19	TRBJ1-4	TGTGCCAGTAGAGACAGGACGGCTAGGGAAAAACTGTTTTTT	CASRDRTAREKLFF
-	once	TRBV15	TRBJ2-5	TGTGCCACCTACCCCGCAGGAGGGCGCTTAGGGACCCAGTACTTC	CATYPAGGRLGTQYF
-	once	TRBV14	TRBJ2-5	TGTGCCAGCAGCCACCCCGACTGGGAGACCCAGTACTTC	CASSHPDWETQYF
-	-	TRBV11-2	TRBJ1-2	TGTGCCAGCAGCTTAGAGTATGGTTTGGTAGGCAGGGGTAACTATGGCTACACCTTC	CASSLEYGLVGRGNYGYTF
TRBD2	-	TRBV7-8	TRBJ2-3	TGTGCCAGCAGCTTAATCCCACGGGGGGAGCTTAGCACAGATACGCAGTATTTT	CASSLIPRGELSTDTQYF
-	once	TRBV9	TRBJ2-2	TGTGCCAGCAGCGTTGTCCAGAGGGCCGGGGAGCTGTTTTTT	CASSVVQRAGELFF
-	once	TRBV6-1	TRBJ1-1	TGTGCCAGCACTGCGGGTATGAACACTGAAGCTTTCTTT	CASTAGMNTEAFF
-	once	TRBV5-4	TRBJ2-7	TGTGCCAGCGGCCAGGGGCCCTCCTACGAGCAGTACTTC	CASGQGPSYEQYF
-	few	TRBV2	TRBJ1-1	TGTGCCAGCAGTGACGAGCGGATCAAGAACACTGAAGCTTTCTTT	CASSDERIKNTEAFF
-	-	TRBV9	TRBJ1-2	TGTGCCAGCAGCGTCCTCACAGGGACCGGTGGCTACACCTTC	CASSVLTGTGGYTF
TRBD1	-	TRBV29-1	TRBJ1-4	TGCAGCGTTGAAGGGCAGGTGGTACAGGGGTTGTTGTTTTTT	CSVEGQVVQGLLFF
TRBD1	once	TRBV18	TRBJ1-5	TGTGCCAGCTCAGACAGGGGTCTTACCAATCAGCCCCAGCATTTT	CASSDRGLTNQPQHF
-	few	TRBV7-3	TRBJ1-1	TGTGCCAGCAGTCCCGGAGCGCACGTTAACACTGAAGCTTTCTTT	CASSPGAHVNTEAFF
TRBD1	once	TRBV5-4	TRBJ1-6	TGTGCCAGCGCCGACAGGGGAGAGGGATGGAATTCACCCCTCCACTTT	CASADRGEGWNSPLHF
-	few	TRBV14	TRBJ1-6	TGTGCCAGCAGCCACAGGAGCGGGCTTAATTCACCCCTCCACTTT	CASSHRSGLNSPLHF
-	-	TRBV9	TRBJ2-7	TGTGCCAGCAGCGTAGGTGAAGCCAGGGCATCCTACGAGCAGTACTTC	CASSVGEARASYEQYF
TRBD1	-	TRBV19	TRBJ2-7	TGTGCCAGTAGTAATACCGGGACAGCCTACGAGCAGTACTTC	CASSNTGTAYEQYF
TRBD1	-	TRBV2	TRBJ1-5	TGTGCCAGTTCACAGGGGCGACAGCCCCAGCATTTT	CASSQGRQPQHF
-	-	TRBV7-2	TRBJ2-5	TGTGCCAGCAGCGTTTCGGGGGGCTTACAAGAGACCCAGTACTTC	CASSVSGGLQETQYF
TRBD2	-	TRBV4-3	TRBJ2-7	TGCGCCAGCAGCCAAGATTGGACTAGCGGTGAAGTCGAGCAGTACTTC	CASSQDWTSGEVEQYF
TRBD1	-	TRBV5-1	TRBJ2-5	TGCGCCAGCAGCGGACGACAGGGTAACTTCAAAGAGACCCAGTACTTC	CASSGRQGNFKETQYF
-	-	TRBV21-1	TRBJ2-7	TGTGCCAGCAGCAAATTAAGGGGACAGTCCTACGAGCAGTACTTC	CASSKLRGQSYEQYF
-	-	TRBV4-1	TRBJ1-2	TGCGCCAGCAGCCAAGGGGCGGGCTATGGCTACACCTTC	CASSQGAGYGYTF
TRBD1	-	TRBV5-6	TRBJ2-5	TGTGCCAGCACCGCTCTACAGGGGGCGCAGACCCAGTACTTC	CASTALQGAQTQYF
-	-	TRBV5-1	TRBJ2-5	TGCGCCAGCACCCCCGGGGGGCCCGGAGAGACCCAGTACTTC	CASTPGGPGETQYF
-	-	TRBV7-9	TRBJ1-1	TGTGCCAGCAGCCTGTCGGGGGGGACTGAAGCTTTCTTT	CASSLSGGTEAFF
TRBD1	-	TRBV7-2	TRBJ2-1	TGTGCCAGCAGCTTTGGATTCGGGACAGCAGACAGCAATGAGCAGTTCTTC	CASSFGFGTADSNEQFF
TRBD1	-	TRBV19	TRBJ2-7	TGTGCCAGTAGTATGACAGGGGGCCGCGAGCAGTACTTC	CASSMTGGREQYF
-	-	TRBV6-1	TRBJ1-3	TGTGCCAGCCGGCAGCGGGGCTCTGGAAACACCATATATTTT	CASRQRGSGNTIYF
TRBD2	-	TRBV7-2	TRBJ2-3	TGTGCCAGCAGCACCTCTAGCGGGGGCACAGATACGCAGTATTTT	CASSTSSGGTDTQYF
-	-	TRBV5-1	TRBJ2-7	TGCGCCAGCAAACGGGGAACAGGGACCTACGAGCAGTACTTC	CASKRGTGTYEQYF
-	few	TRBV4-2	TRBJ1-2	TGTGCCAGCAGCCAAGATCGGGGGGCGAATGGCTACACCTTC	CASSQDRGANGYTF
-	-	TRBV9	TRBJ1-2	TGTGCCAGCAGCTTTCGTTCGGGGGGGGCGTCGAACTATGGCTACACCTTC	CASSFRSGGASNYGYTF
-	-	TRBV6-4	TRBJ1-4	TGTGCCAGCAGTGACAAGGGGGTTTGGGAAAAACTGTTTTTT	CASSDKGVWEKLFF
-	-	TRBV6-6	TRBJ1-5	TGTGCCAGCAGGGCGGGTTTTAATCAGCCCCAGCATTTT	CASRAGFNQPQHF
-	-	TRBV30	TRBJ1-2	TGTGCCTGGAGTGCGACAGGCAACTATGGCTACACCTTC	CAWSATGNYGYTF
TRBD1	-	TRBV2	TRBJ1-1	TGTGCCAGCCCCAGGGGGACTGAAGCTTTCTTT	CASPRGTEAFF
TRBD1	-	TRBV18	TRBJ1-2	TGTGCCAGCTCACCGGGACAGGGGGCACTCCTTGGGTACACCTTC	CASSPGQGALLGYTF
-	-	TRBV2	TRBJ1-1	TGTGCCTCTTGGAGGGGGGGGAGAACTGAAGCTTTCTTT	CASWRGGRTEAFF
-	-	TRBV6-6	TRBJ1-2	TGTGCCACCGGCGGTGGCTACACCTTC	CATGGGYTF
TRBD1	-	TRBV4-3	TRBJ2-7	TGCGCCAGCAGCCAATGGACAGGGTACTACGAGCAGTACTTC	CASSQWTGYYEQYF
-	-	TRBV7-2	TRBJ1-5	TGTGCCAGCAGTACACTATCACAGGCCAATCAGCCCCAGCATTTT	CASSTLSQANQPQHF
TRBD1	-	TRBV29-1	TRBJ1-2	TGCAGCGCTAGACAGGGGGCTAGCTATGGCTACACCTTC	CSARQGASYGYTF
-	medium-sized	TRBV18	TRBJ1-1	TGTGCCAGCTCACCCACAGGGTACATGAACACTGAAGCTTTCTTT	CASSPTGYMNTEAFF
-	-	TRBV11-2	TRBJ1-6	TGTGCCAGCAGCTTAGATCGGGGAGCCCTCCACTTT	CASSLDRGALHF
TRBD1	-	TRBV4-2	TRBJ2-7	TGTGCCAGCAGCCAAGAGCGCGGACAGGGTTCCTACGAGCAGTACTTC	CASSQERGQGSYEQYF